The 10 T cell receptor beta chains below all came from one sample that was sequenced in a study of blood T cells in healthy people across ages. Through a sample-barcoded 5' primer and a J-beta primer mix, a second PCR was run for 7 to 11 cycles. TCRdb reprocessed the 5' RACE reads with MiXCR, giving one entry per CDR3 protein. The sample has roughly 1,500,000 distinct CDR3 sequences; roughly 32% are singletons. Sequencing used blood. These receptor sequences come from a young woman in good health.

Concerning this clonotype itself: This may stem from a read error, because a much larger clone lies one nucleotide away. This chain connects TRBV20-1 to TRBJ2-5; 13 nucleotides line up with TRBD2. CDR1 DFQATT and CDR2 SNEGSKA come from the germline V gene (reference sequence). The CDR3 totals 16 residues. V shed 0 bases, J shed 11 bases, and the junction held 12 bases outside the gene matches. The DNA of the CDR3 is TGCAGTGCTAGAGACCCCAGACTAGCGGGAGGCACGGTGCAGTACTTC. Its protein product is CSARDPRLAGGTVQYF.

This chain links TRBV7-6 with TRBJ1-1, with a weak D call TRBD1 (5 bases). From germline, CDR1 is SGHVS and CDR2 FNYEAQ. V was clipped by 5 bases and J by 5 bases, with 15 bases between them. The CDR3 runs to 14 residues. In nucleotides, the CDR3 is TGTGCCAGCAGCCGAGGGGTTTTGGGGACTGAAGCTTTCTTT. This translates into CASSRGVLGTEAFF.

The table lists this clonotype with a few counts. The chain couples TRBV20-1 to TRBJ1-5; no reliable D call. Germline-derived CDR1 and CDR2 are DFQATT and SNEGSKA (reference sequence). The V end was cut by 2 bases, the J end by 7 bases, with 9 bases between. The CDR3 has 12 residues. The CDR3: CSARQQKQPQHF. CDR3 in DNA: TGCAGTGCTAGACAACAGAAGCAGCCCCAGCATTTT.

Of note for this clonotype: One base away lies a much larger clone, so this may be a sequencing read error. The chain uses TRBV5-1 and TRBJ2-7; D might be TRBD2 (6 bases). Germline lookup yields CDR1 SGHRS and CDR2 YFSETQ. The CDR3 is 15 residues long. V was trimmed by 2 bases and J by 2 bases, leaving 14 bases between them. For the CDR3, the DNA is TGCGCCAGCAGCTTTGTAGTAGCGGAGACCTACGAGCAGTACTTC. This codes for CASSFVVAETYEQYF.

As for this clonotype: At one of its ends the junction is not consistent with the germline gene, which may arise from a read error. V and J are TRBV5-5 and TRBJ1-1; 7 bases agree with TRBD1. This CDR3 has 15 residues. CDR1 SGHKS and CDR2 YYEKEE come from the germline V gene (reference sequence). Here the CDR3 DNA reads TGTGCCAGCAGCCATGACAGGGACATGAACACTGAAACTTTCTTT. Its translation is CASSHDRDMNTETFF.

This clonotype occurred a few times. The chain uses TRBV12-3 or TRBV12-4 and TRBJ2-3; TRBD2 aligns across 12 bases. Trimming took 5 bases from V and 2 from J; bases not matched to a gene: 5. The CDR3 is made up of 16 amino acids. CDR3 amino acids: CASSLTSGGTTDTQYF. The CDR3 region has the DNA TGTGCCAGCAGTCTCACTAGCGGGGGGACCACAGATACGCAGTATTTT.

The table lists this clonotype with a few counts. The J gene is TRBJ2-3, the V gene TRBV6-5; 9 nucleotides agree with TRBD1. Germline CDR1 MNHEY, CDR2 SVGAGI. The V gene end was trimmed by 6 bases and the J gene end by 1 base; junction bases not matched to a gene: 5. This CDR3 has 15 amino acids. CDR3 coding DNA: TGTGCCAGCAGCCGCCGGGACAGGGGCACAGATACGCAGTATTTT. Translating it yields CASSRRDRGTDTQYF.

The sample holds many counts of this clonotype. The rearrangement uses TRBV4-1 and TRBJ1-2; the D gene is possibly TRBD1 (6 bases). Germline V gene data show CDR1 as MGHRA and CDR2 as YSYEKL. Trimming took 2 bases from V and 8 from J, leaving 18 bases between them. CDR3 length: 15 residues. The CDR3 spells CASSQTGTMTGGYTF. The CDR3 DNA follows: TGCGCCAGCAGCCAAACCGGGACAATGACGGGAGGCTACACCTTC.

This clonotype was counted between two and nine times. The V and J genes are TRBV28 and TRBJ2-5; no clear D. V was cut by 5 bases and J by 7 bases, with 20 bases left in between. Germline V gene data show CDR1 as MDHEN and CDR2 as SYDVKM. The CDR3 runs 15 residues. The CDR3 sequence is CASSLRARPVGTQYF. The CDR3 bases are TGTGCCAGCAGTCTACGAGCACGACCGGTGGGGACCCAGTACTTC.

The rearrangement uses TRBV7-6 and TRBJ2-1; the match to TRBD2 covers 10 bases. Germline lookup yields CDR1 SGHVS and CDR2 FNYEAQ. V lost 6 bases to trimming and J lost 13 bases; unmatched junction nucleotides: 18. The length of the CDR3 is 16 residues. The CDR3 DNA reads TGTGCCAGCAGGGTAGCGGGGGGAACCCCTCAAGAGACCCAGTTCTTC. Its protein product is CASRVAGGTPQETQFF.